Listed here are 11 T cell receptor beta chains from one sample, sequenced in a study of blood T cell repertoires in COVID-19. Some clones are missing from TCRdb's copy, which holds only in-frame ones; the method was immunoSEQ multiplex PCR. The data hold about 180,000 clones, with around 82% observed a single time. Sequencing was carried out using peripheral blood. These receptors were taken from an elderly woman with acute or convalescent COVID-19.

This rearrangement joins TRBV5-8 to TRBJ1-6, with 8 bases aligning to TRBD1. Germline-derived CDR1 and CDR2 are SGHTS and YDEGEE. There are 14 residues in the CDR3. J lost 7 bases, V lost 2 bases, and 2 bases had no gene match. The CDR3 is CASSFRGRNSPLHF. CDR3 nucleotides: TGTGCCAGCAGCTTCAGGGGGCGGAATTCACCCCTCCACTTT. Together with reference TRBV5-8 and TRBJ1-6, the CDR3 gives the full variable domain: EAGVTQSPTHLIKTRGQQATLRCSPISGHTSVYWYQQALGLGLQFLLWYDEGEERNRGNFPPRFSGRQFPNYSSELNVNALELEDSALYLCASSFRGRNSPLHFGNGTRLTVT.

The chain recombines TRBV5-1 with TRBJ2-1; TRBD1 matches 10 bases. Per germline, CDR1 SGHRS and CDR2 YFSETQ. There are 15 residues in the CDR3. V trimming: 4 bases; J trimming: 10 bases; junction bases outside the gene matches: 11. DNA of the CDR3: TGCGCCAGCAGCGGGGGACAGGGGCAAATTTCCGAGCAGTTCTTC. It yields the protein CASSGGQGQISEQFF.

V usage is TRBV6-5 and J usage is TRBJ1-1; D is undetermined. CDR3 length: 15 residues. V was clipped by 7 bases and J by 4 bases, with 19 bases between them. Germline lookup yields CDR1 MNHEY and CDR2 SVGAGI. This chain's CDR3 is CASKLTGFRGTEAFF. CDR3 coding DNA: TGTGCCAGCAAACTAACCGGATTTAGAGGCACTGAAGCTTTCTTT.

The V gene is TRBV6-1, the J gene TRBJ2-3; 10 bases are shared with TRBD2. Germline CDR1 and CDR2: MNHNS and SASEGT. The V gene end was trimmed by 2 bases and the J gene end by 0 bases; junction bases not matched to a gene: 14. The CDR3 spans 20 residues. CDR3 region: CASSERLAGVPSSSTDTQYF. The CDR3 DNA reads TGTGCCAGCAGTGAACGCCTAGCGGGAGTACCCAGCTCTAGCACAGATACGCAGTATTTT.

The CDR3 loop is CASSIEEASGTNEQFF. CDR3 sequence (DNA): TGTGCCAGTAGTATTGAAGAGGCTAGCGGGACGAATGAGCAGTTCTTC. The gene calls are TRBV19 and TRBJ2-1; 9 bases align to TRBD2. Germline loops: CDR1 LNHDA, CDR2 SQIVND (reference sequence). With 3 bases clipped from V and 7 bases from J, the junction kept 10 bases outside the gene matches. The CDR3 covers 16 residues.

The rearrangement links TRBV14 to TRBJ1-6, with 10 bases lining up with TRBD1. CDR1 and CDR2 (germline): SGHDN, FVKESK. The CDR3 contains 18 residues. The junction had 9 bases not matched to a gene; V was cut back by 0 bases and J by 7 bases. CDR3 region: CASSQDSRWGQGNSPLHF. CDR3 sequence (DNA): TGTGCCAGCAGCCAAGATTCACGATGGGGACAGGGGAATTCACCCCTCCACTTT.

The genes are TRBV2 and TRBJ1-2; 7 bases match TRBD1. Trimming removed 8 bases from V and 2 bases from J; junction bases left unmatched: 2. The CDR3 runs to 12 residues. CDR1 and CDR2 (germline): SNHLY, FYNNEI. The CDR3 spells CASAGQNYGYTF. CDR3 DNA: TGTGCCAGCGCGGGACAGAACTATGGCTACACCTTC. The entire variable domain, with the rest obtained from reference TRBV2 and TRBJ1-2, is as follows: EPEVTQTPSHQVTQMGQEVILRCVPISNHLYFYWYRQILGQKVEFLVSFYNNEISEKSEIFDDQFSVERPDGSNFTLKIRSTKLEDSAMYFCASAGQNYGYTFGSGTRLTVV.

This chain links TRBV19 with TRBJ1-1; possibly TRBD1 for D (6 bases). The V and J ends lost 2 bases and 0 bases respectively, with 13 bases between them. The CDR3 is made up of 16 amino acids. Germline values: CDR1 LNHDA, CDR2 SQIVND (reference sequence). The CDR3 is CASSILGAIMNTEAFF. The DNA of the CDR3 is TGTGCCAGTAGTATACTGGGGGCAATCATGAACACTGAAGCTTTCTTT.

V gene TRBV5-6 combines with J gene TRBJ2-7, with 8 positions matching TRBD2. The V and J ends lost 3 bases and 6 bases, in that order; junction bases with no gene match: 8. This CDR3 region has 14 residues. Per germline, CDR1 SGHDT and CDR2 YYEEEE. CDR3 bases: TGTGCCAGCAGCTCGGGGGGGGCCCCCCCCGAGCAGTACTTC. It encodes CASSSGGAPPEQYF.

To note about this clone: This clone may be a read error of a much larger clone one base away. Other DNA sequences of this sample code for an identical CDR3. V is TRBV7-3 and J is TRBJ1-1; 11 positions agree with TRBD1. Germline V gene sequence: CDR1 SGHTA, CDR2 FQGTGA. CDR3 length equals 14 residues. The CDR3 DNA is TGCGCCAGCAGCCCGGGGACAGGGGGGACTGAAGCTTTCTTT. Residues: CASSPGTGGTEAFF.

The chain couples TRBV5-6 to TRBJ2-1, with D possibly matching TRBD2 (6 bases). V was pared by 0 bases and J by 4 bases, with 11 bases between. The germline V gene encodes CDR1 SGHDT and CDR2 YYEEEE. CDR3 length: 15 amino acids. CDR3 nucleotide sequence: TGTGCCAGCAGCTTGGCCGTGCGGGGTTACAATGAGCAGTTCTTC. It yields the protein CASSLAVRGYNEQFF.